Below are 26 T cell receptor beta chains sequenced from a single sample in a study of blood T cell repertoires in COVID-19. Profiling relied on immunoSEQ multiplex PCR, and the TCRdb table lists in-frame clones only, not all of them. The sample yields 150,000 to 200,000 clones, 70% to 90% seen once. Sequenced sample: PBMCs or T cells enriched from blood (not recorded which). These receptors came from a woman aged 50 to 60 who had recovered from COVID-19.

This chain uses TRBV12-3 or TRBV12-4 with TRBJ2-1, with TRBD2 identical over 7 bases. Trimming cost V 8 bases and J 9 bases; bases outside gene matches: 10. The CDR3 is made up of 13 amino acids. CDR3: CASSWEGRGEQFF. Here the CDR3 DNA reads TGTGCCAGCTCCTGGGAGGGCCGGGGTGAGCAGTTCTTC.

The chain combines TRBV29-1 with TRBJ1-2; 12 positions match TRBD1. Germline loops: CDR1 SQVTM, CDR2 ANQGSEA. This CDR3 spans 12 amino acids. With V trimmed by 6 bases and J by 13 bases, 9 bases remained unmatched. DNA for the CDR3: TGCAGCGTCCAGACTCGGGACAGGGGGCTCACCTTC. This translates into CSVQTRDRGLTF.

This chain uses TRBV20-1 with TRBJ1-4; D call uncertain. The CDR3 sequence is 13 residues long. V dropped 3 bases and J dropped 8 bases, with 13 bases sitting between them. CDR1 and CDR2 from the germline V gene are DFQATT and SNEGSKA (reference sequence). The CDR3 here is CSASDLFREKLFF. As DNA, the CDR3 is TGCAGTGCTAGTGACCTCTTTAGAGAAAAACTGTTTTTT.

V is TRBV29-1 and J is TRBJ2-5, with TRBD2 identical over 7 bases. V trimming: 1 base; J trimming: 2 bases; junction bases outside the gene matches: 7. The CDR3 covers 15 residues. Germline V gene lookup returns CDR1 SQVTM and CDR2 ANQGSEA. The CDR3 protein is CSVEVLWGGQETQYF. Here the CDR3 DNA reads TGCAGCGTTGAAGTCCTTTGGGGGGGGCAAGAGACCCAGTACTTC.

Comment on this clone: Other nucleotide sequences in the sample specify the same CDR3. V gene TRBV14 combines with J gene TRBJ2-3, with 8 nucleotides matching TRBD1. Germline loops: CDR1 SGHDN, CDR2 FVKESK. V was pared by 4 bases and J by 0 bases, with 6 bases of the junction left unmatched. The CDR3 covers 16 residues. CDR3 sequence (DNA): TGTGCCAGCAGCCCCGGGACAGGATCTAGCACAGATACGCAGTATTTT. It codes for CASSPGTGSSTDTQYF.

This clone has more than one count but fewer than ten. This chain's CDR3 is CASSEGGLAYEQYV. The CDR3 coding sequence is TGTGCCAGCAGTGAGGGGGGACTAGCCTACGAGCAGTACGTC. The chain recombines TRBV6-1 with TRBJ2-7; TRBD2 matches 8 bases. The V segment lost 3 bases and the J segment 2 bases; nucleotides outside the gene matches: 3. Germline-derived CDR1 and CDR2 are MNHNS and SASEGT. The CDR3 extends over 14 amino acids.

The chain links TRBV7-2 to TRBJ1-1, with D uncertain. The CDR3 has 17 amino acids. V was clipped by 5 bases and J by 5 bases, with 24 bases between them. CDR1 SGHTA and CDR2 FQGNSA come from the germline V gene. The CDR3 DNA sequence: TGTGCCAGCAGCCCACCTCCCCGCTGGGCCGGTCGGACTGAAGCTTTCTTT. It codes for CASSPPPRWAGRTEAFF.

The genes are TRBV7-9 and TRBJ2-1; unclear D gene. This CDR3 comprises 12 residues. V was trimmed by 6 bases and J by 9 bases, leaving 12 bases between them. Germline CDR1 reads SEHNR; CDR2 reads FQNEAQ (reference sequence). The chain's CDR3 is CASSSTGSEQFF. CDR3 bases: TGTGCCAGCAGTTCGACTGGTAGTGAGCAGTTCTTC.

The chain has TRBV5-1 and TRBJ1-2; D ambiguous. There are 12 residues in the CDR3. The V end was cut by 2 bases, the J end by 6 bases, with 8 bases between. Germline V gene data show CDR1 as SGHRS and CDR2 as YFSETQ. The CDR3 is CASSFPSDGYTF. The CDR3 nucleotides are TGCGCCAGCAGCTTCCCGTCGGATGGCTACACCTTC. The whole variable domain, remainder taken from reference TRBV5-1 and TRBJ1-2, is KAGVTQTPRYLIKTRGQQVTLSCSPISGHRSVSWYQQTPGQGLQFLFEYFSETQRNKGNFPGRFSGRQFSNSRSEMNVSTLELGDSALYLCASSFPSDGYTFGSGTRLTVV.

This clone showed up just a few times. The chain is built from TRBV3-1 (or the pseudogene TRBV3-2) and TRBJ1-5, with a possible D match to TRBD1 (5 bases). This CDR3 comprises 13 residues. The germline CDR1 and CDR2 sequences are LGHDT and YNNKEL (reference sequence). Deletions cut 4 bases from V and 4 bases from J, with 8 bases between. The DNA for the CDR3 is TGTGCCAGCAGCCCGTACAGGAATCAGCCCCAGCATTTT. Protein: CASSPYRNQPQHF.

V usage is TRBV5-5 and J usage is TRBJ1-2; D might be TRBD1 (6 bases). The germline V and J ends were trimmed by 4 bases and 4 bases, with 17 bases remaining between them. The CDR3 is 15 amino acids. Germline V gene lookup returns CDR1 SGHKS and CDR2 YYEKEE (reference sequence). The CDR3 bases are TGTGCCAGCAGCCCTGCAAGGGGGTCTAGCTATGGCTACACCTTC. Translation gives CASSPARGSSYGYTF.

The V gene is TRBV28, the J gene TRBJ2-1; a weak D match, TRBD2 (5 bases). The CDR3 is 15 residues long. Per germline, CDR1 MDHEN and CDR2 SYDVKM. V lost 6 bases and J lost 5, with 17 bases in between. CDR3 bases: TGTGCCAGCAGGGGTGTAGGACTTAGGGACAATGAGCAGTTCTTC. Protein sequence: CASRGVGLRDNEQFF.

This chain joins TRBV9 and TRBJ1-2; D ambiguous. Germline loops: CDR1 SGDLS, CDR2 YYNGEE. The CDR3 runs 14 residues. V was pared by 1 base and J by 5 bases, with 12 bases between. CDR3 in amino acids: CASSVQSGRYGYTF. In nucleotides, the CDR3 is TGTGCCAGCAGCGTACAGTCTGGGAGATATGGCTACACCTTC.

This chain connects TRBV6-2 or TRBV6-3 to TRBJ1-1; tentative D call: TRBD1 (5 bases). The V end lost 4 bases, the J end lost 10 bases, and 25 bases lay between the germline ends. The CDR3 runs to 16 residues. Germline CDR1 MNHEY, CDR2 SVGEGT. CDR3 coding DNA: TGTGCCAGCAGTTGGGTCATAGGGGAAACCCAACTGAGAGCTTTCTTT. Translated: CASSWVIGETQLRAFF.

The V and J genes are TRBV18 and TRBJ2-5; 10 nucleotides line up with TRBD1. The CDR3 sequence is 13 residues long. J was trimmed by 5 bases and V by 6 bases; bases with no gene match: 3. The germline gives CDR1 KGHSH, CDR2 LQKENI. CDR3: CASSGTGEETQYF. The CDR3 DNA is TGTGCCAGCTCCGGGACAGGGGAGGAGACCCAGTACTTC.

V gene TRBV12-3 or TRBV12-4 combines with J gene TRBJ2-1; D gene ambiguous. The CDR3 has 13 amino acids. With 0 bases removed from V and 10 bases from J, the gap between germline ends came to 10 bases. This chain's CDR3 is CASSLAVTTEQFF. The CDR3, as DNA: TGTGCCAGCAGTTTAGCGGTCACAACCGAGCAGTTCTTC.

The genes are TRBV19 and TRBJ1-3; D not certain. The CDR3 is 14 amino acids. Germline CDR1 is LNHDA and CDR2 is SQIVND (reference sequence). The V end was cut by 6 bases, the J end by 2 bases, with 11 bases between. The CDR3 sequence: CASSLGWTGNTIYF. CDR3 coding DNA: TGTGCCAGTAGCCTAGGTTGGACTGGAAACACCATATATTTT.

This chain connects TRBV5-1 to TRBJ1-2; D possibly corresponds to TRBD1 (6 bases). The germline V and J ends were trimmed by 0 bases and 4 bases, with 10 bases remaining between them. CDR1 is SGHRS, CDR2 YFSETQ, per germline. CDR3 length equals 14 residues. The CDR3 DNA follows: TGCGCCAGCAGCTTGGGGACAGCCATCTATGGCTACACCTTC. Translation: CASSLGTAIYGYTF.

This sequence joins TRBV9 and TRBJ1-1; D is ambiguous. Trimming took 0 bases from V and 4 from J, leaving 16 bases between them. Germline CDR1 reads SGDLS; CDR2 reads YYNGEE. The CDR3 loop spans 16 amino acids. In nucleotides, the CDR3 is TGTGCCAGCAGCGTAGGGTTCGGGCTAGGAGGCACTGAAGCTTTCTTT. Translating it yields CASSVGFGLGGTEAFF.

The rearrangement joins TRBV6-2 or TRBV6-3 to TRBJ2-3, with D possibly matching TRBD1 (6 bases). CDR3 length: 15 residues. Germline values: CDR1 MNHEY, CDR2 SVGEGT. Trimming removed 5 bases at V and 1 base at J, with 13 bases between. CDR3 coding DNA: TGTGCCAGCAGTACCAGGGGCCCACGCACAGATACGCAGTATTTT. Encoded protein: CASSTRGPRTDTQYF.

This clone was recorded at least ten times. The chain recombines TRBV7-2 with TRBJ2-7; TRBD2 is a possible D gene (6 bases). The CDR3 is 13 amino acids. Germline V gene sequence: CDR1 SGHTA, CDR2 FQGNSA. The V and J ends lost 5 bases and 1 base respectively, with 9 bases between them. Here the CDR3 DNA reads TGTGCCAGCAGCGCGGGACTTTCCTACGAGCAGTACGTC. The encoded protein is CASSAGLSYEQYV.

The chain employs TRBV5-6 and TRBJ1-4; the D gene is possibly TRBD1 (5 bases). V was shortened by 0 bases and J by 6 bases, with 15 bases between the two germline ends. Germline V gene lookup returns CDR1 SGHDT and CDR2 YYEEEE. This CDR3 is 16 amino acids long. DNA for the CDR3: TGTGCCAGCAGCTTGGCCCCATTTCAGGGTCATGAAAAACTGTTTTTT. This codes for CASSLAPFQGHEKLFF.

The chain carries TRBV19 and TRBJ2-1; the match to TRBD2 covers 9 bases. The J segment lost 6 bases and the V segment lost 2 bases, leaving 5 bases of the junction unmatched. CDR3 length: 15 residues. Germline assignment: CDR1 LNHDA and CDR2 SQIVND (reference sequence). CDR3 DNA sequence: TGTGCCAGTAGTATACTAGCGGGAAAGGGCAATGAGCAGTTCTTC. Translation: CASSILAGKGNEQFF.

About this clone: Mismatch with germline at one junction end may stem from a read error. V and J are TRBV28 and TRBJ1-2; 8 nucleotides match TRBD1. The CDR3 sequence is 9 residues long. Germline loops: CDR1 MDHEN, CDR2 SYDVKM. The CDR3 nucleotides read TGTGCCAGCCCCAGACAGGGGCGCTTC. Translated: CASPRQGRF.

The CDR3 here is CASTQALNTEAFF. Here the CDR3 DNA reads TGTGCCAGCACACAGGCCTTGAACACTGAAGCTTTCTTT. This chain uses TRBV2 with TRBJ1-1; possible D gene TRBD1, 5 bases. Germline V gene sequence: CDR1 SNHLY, CDR2 FYNNEI. The CDR3 loop spans 13 amino acids. Trimming removed 7 bases from V and 0 bases from J, with 9 bases in between.

The genes are TRBV5-4 and TRBJ2-7; D might be TRBD1 (6 bases). V lost 2 bases, J lost 3 bases, and 12 bases lay in between. Per the germline V gene, CDR1 is SGHNT and CDR2 is YYREEE (reference sequence). The CDR3 runs to 14 residues. The CDR3 region has the DNA TGTGCCAGCAGCTTAACAGGGTGCTGCTACGAGCAGTACGTC. Its translation: CASSLTGCCYEQYV.